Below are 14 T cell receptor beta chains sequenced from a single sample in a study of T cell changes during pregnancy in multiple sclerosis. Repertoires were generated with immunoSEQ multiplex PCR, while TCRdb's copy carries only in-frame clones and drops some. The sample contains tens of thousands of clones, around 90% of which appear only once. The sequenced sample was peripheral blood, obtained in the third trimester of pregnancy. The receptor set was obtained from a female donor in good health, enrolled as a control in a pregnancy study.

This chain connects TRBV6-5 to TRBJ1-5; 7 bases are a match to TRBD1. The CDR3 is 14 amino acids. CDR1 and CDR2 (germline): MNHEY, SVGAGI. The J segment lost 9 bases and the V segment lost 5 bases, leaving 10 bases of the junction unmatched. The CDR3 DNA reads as TGTGCCAGCAGTCCACCAGGGGGGTCGGGGCCCCAGCATTTT. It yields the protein CASSPPGGSGPQHF.

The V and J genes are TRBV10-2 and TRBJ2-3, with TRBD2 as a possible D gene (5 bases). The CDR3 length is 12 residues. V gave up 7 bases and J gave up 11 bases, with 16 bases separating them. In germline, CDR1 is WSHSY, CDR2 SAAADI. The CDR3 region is CASTEGQLGQYF. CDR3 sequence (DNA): TGCGCCAGCACAGAGGGCCAGCTTGGGCAGTATTTT.

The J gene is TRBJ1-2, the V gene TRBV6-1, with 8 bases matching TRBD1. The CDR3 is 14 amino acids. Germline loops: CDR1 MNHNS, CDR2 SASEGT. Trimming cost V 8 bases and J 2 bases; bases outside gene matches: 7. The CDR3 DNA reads TGTGCCAGCGGGCAGGGGGCTGCGAACTATGGCTACACCTTC. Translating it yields CASGQGAANYGYTF.

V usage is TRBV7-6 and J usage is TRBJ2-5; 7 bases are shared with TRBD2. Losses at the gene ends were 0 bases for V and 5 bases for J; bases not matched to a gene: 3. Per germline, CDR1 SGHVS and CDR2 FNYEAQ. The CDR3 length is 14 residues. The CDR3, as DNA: TGTGCCAGCAGCTTAGCTGGACTAGTTGAGACCCAGTACTTC. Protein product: CASSLAGLVETQYF. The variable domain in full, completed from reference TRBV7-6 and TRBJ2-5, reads GAGVSQSPRYKVTKRGQDVALRCDPISGHVSLYWYRQALGQGPEFLTYFNYEAQQDKSGLPNDRFSAERPEGSISTLTIQRTEQRDSAMYRCASSLAGLVETQYFGPGTRLLVL.

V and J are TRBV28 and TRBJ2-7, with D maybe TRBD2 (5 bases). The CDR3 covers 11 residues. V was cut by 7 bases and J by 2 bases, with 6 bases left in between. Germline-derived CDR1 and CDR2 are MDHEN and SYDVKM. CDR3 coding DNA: TGTGCCAGCACCGGGGCCTACGAGCAGTACTTC. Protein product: CASTGAYEQYF.

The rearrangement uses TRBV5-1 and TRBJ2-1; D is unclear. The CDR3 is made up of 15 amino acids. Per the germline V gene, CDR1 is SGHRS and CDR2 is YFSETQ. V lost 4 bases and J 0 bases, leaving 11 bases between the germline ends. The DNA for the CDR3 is TGCGCCAGCAGCACCTCGGTTAGCTCCTACAATGAGCAGTTCTTC. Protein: CASSTSVSSYNEQFF.

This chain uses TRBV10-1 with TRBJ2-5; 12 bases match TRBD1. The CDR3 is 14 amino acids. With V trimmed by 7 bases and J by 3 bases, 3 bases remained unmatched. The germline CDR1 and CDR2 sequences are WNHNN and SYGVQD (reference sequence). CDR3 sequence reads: CASTGTGGEETQYF. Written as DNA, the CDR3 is TGCGCCAGCACCGGGACAGGGGGCGAAGAGACCCAGTACTTC.

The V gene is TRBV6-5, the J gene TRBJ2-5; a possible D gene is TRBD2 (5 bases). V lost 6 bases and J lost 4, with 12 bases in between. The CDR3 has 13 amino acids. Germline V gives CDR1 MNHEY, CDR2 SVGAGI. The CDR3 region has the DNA TGTGCCAGCAGGTCTACTGGGAGAGAGACCCAGTACTTC. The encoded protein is CASRSTGRETQYF.

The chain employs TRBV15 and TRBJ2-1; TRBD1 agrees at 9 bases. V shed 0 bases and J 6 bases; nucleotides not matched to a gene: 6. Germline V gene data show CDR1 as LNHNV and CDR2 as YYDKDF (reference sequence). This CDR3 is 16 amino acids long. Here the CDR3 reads CATSREVGTGPNEQFF. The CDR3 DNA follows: TGTGCCACCAGCAGAGAGGTTGGGACAGGGCCCAATGAGCAGTTCTTC.

CDR3 loop: CASRGQGASDGYTF. CDR3 in DNA: TGTGCCAGCAGAGGACAGGGGGCCTCGGATGGCTACACCTTC. The chain combines TRBV7-9 with TRBJ1-2; 11 positions agree with TRBD1. J was trimmed by 6 bases and V by 6 bases; bases with no gene match: 6. This CDR3 contains 14 residues. Germline loops: CDR1 SEHNR, CDR2 FQNEAQ (reference sequence).

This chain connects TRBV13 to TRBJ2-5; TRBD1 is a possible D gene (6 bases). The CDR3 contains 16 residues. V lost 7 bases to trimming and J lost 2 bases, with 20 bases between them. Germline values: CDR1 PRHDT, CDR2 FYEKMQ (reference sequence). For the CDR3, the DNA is TGTGCCAGCACCTCCCTGGGGGCCCTCCGACAAGAGACCCAGTACTTC. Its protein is CASTSLGALRQETQYF.

The CDR3 is CASSLTGPGGTEAFF. The CDR3 nucleotides are TGTGCCAGCAGCTTGACAGGGCCCGGTGGCACTGAAGCTTTCTTT. J is TRBJ1-1 and V is TRBV7-6; 7 bases align to TRBD1. Germline V gene data show CDR1 as SGHVS and CDR2 as FNYEAQ. V lost 3 bases and J lost 4; bases outside the gene matches: 8. The CDR3 is 15 amino acids.

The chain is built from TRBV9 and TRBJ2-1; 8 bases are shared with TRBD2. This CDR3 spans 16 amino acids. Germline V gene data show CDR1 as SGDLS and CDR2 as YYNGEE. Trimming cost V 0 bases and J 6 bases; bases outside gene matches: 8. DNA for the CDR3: TGTGCCAGCAGCGTAGCTGCGGGGGGAAACCTCAATGAGCAGTTCTTC. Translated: CASSVAAGGNLNEQFF. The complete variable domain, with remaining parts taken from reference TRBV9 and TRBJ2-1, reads DSGVTQTPKHLITATGQRVTLRCSPRSGDLSVYWYQQSLDQGLQFLIQYYNGEERAKGNILERFSAQQFPDLHSELNLSSLELGDSALYFCASSVAAGGNLNEQFFGPGTRLTVL.

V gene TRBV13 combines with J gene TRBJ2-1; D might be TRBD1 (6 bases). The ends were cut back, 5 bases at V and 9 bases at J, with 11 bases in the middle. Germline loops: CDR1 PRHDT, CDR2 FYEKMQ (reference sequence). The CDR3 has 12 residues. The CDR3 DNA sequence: TGTGCCAGCAGCGCCGGGACATTTGAGCAGTTCTTC. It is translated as CASSAGTFEQFF.